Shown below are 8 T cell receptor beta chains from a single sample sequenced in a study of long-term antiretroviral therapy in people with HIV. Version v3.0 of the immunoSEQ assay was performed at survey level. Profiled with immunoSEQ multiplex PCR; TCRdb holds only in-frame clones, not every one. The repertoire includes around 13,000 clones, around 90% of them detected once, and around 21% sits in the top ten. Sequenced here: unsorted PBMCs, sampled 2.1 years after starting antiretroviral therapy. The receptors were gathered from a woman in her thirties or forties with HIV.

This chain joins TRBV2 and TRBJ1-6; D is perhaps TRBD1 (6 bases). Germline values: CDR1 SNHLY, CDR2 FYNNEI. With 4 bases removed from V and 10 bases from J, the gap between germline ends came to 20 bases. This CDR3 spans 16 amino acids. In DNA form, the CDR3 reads TGTGCCAGCAGTGTCGAACAGGGCAGGGGAGGATCACCCCTCCACTTT. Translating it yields CASSVEQGRGGSPLHF.

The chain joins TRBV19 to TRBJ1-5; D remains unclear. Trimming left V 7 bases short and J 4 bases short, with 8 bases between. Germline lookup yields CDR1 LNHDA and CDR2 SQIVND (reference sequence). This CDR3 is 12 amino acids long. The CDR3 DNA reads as TGTGCCAGTAACCGGGGTAATCAGCCCCAGCATTTT. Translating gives CASNRGNQPQHF.

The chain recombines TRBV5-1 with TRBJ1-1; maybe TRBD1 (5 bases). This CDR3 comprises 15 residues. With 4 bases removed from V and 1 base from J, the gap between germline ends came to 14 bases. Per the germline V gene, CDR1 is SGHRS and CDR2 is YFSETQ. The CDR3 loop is CASSREGPGNTEAFF. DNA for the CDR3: TGCGCCAGCAGCCGAGAGGGGCCGGGGAACACTGAAGCTTTCTTT.

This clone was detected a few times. Here the CDR3 reads CASSDSLGAFF. The CDR3, as DNA: TGCGCCAGCAGCGACAGCCTTGGGGCTTTCTTT. The rearrangement uses TRBV5-1 and TRBJ1-1, with a possible D match to TRBD1 (5 bases). Per germline, CDR1 SGHRS and CDR2 YFSETQ. This CDR3 contains 11 residues. V dropped 4 bases and J dropped 11 bases, with 12 bases sitting between them. Drawing the rest from reference TRBV5-1 and TRBJ1-1, the complete variable domain is KAGVTQTPRYLIKTRGQQVTLSCSPISGHRSVSWYQQTPGQGLQFLFEYFSETQRNKGNFPGRFSGRQFSNSRSEMNVSTLELGDSALYLCASSDSLGAFFGQGTRLTVV.

CDR3 nucleotides: TGTGCCAGCAGTCTTCAACGGGGGGCGCGCGACGAGCAGTACTTC. Translation gives CASSLQRGARDEQYF. V and J are TRBV28 and TRBJ2-7; D is perhaps TRBD2 (7 bases). This CDR3 has 15 residues. The germline V gene encodes CDR1 MDHEN and CDR2 SYDVKM. With 5 bases removed from V and 5 bases from J, the gap between germline ends came to 19 bases.

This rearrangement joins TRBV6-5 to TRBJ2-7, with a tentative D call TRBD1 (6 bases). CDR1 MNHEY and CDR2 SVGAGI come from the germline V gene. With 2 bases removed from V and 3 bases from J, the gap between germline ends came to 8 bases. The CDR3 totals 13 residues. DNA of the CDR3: TGTGCCAGCAGTTACGGACAGAACTACGAGCAGTACTTC. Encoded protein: CASSYGQNYEQYF.

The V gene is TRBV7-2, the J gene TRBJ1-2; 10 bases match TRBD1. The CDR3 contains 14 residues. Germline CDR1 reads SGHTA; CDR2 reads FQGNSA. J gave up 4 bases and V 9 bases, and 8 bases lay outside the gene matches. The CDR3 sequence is CASSTGGEGYGYTF. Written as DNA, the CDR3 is TGTGCCAGTTCGACAGGGGGCGAAGGCTATGGCTACACCTTC. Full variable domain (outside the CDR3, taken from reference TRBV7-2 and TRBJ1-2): GAGVSQSPSNKVTEKGKDVELRCDPISGHTALYWYRQSLGQGLEFLIYFQGNSAPDKSGLPSDRFSAERTGGSVSTLTIQRTQQEDSAVYLCASSTGGEGYGYTFGSGTRLTVV.

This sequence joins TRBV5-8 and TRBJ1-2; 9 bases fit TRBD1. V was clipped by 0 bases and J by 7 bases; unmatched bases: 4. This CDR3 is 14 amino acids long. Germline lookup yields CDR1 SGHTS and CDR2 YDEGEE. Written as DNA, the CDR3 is TGTGCCAGCAGCTTGGACAGGGGGCGGACTGGCTACACCTTC. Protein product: CASSLDRGRTGYTF.